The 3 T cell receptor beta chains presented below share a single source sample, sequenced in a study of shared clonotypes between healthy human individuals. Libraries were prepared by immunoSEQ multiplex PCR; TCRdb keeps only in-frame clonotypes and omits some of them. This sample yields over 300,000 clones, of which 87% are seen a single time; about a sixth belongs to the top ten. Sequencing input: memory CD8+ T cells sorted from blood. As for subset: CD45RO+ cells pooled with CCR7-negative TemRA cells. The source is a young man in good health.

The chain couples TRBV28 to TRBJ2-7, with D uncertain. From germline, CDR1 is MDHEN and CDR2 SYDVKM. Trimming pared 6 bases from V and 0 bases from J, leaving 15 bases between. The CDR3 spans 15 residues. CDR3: CASRKRDKSSYEQYF. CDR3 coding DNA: TGTGCCAGCAGAAAAAGGGATAAAAGCTCCTACGAGCAGTACTTC.

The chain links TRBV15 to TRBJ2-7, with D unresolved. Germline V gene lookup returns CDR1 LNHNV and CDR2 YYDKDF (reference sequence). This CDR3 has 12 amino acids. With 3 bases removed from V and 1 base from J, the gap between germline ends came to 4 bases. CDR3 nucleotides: TGTGCCACCAGCAGCAATTCCTACGAGCAGTACTTC. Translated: CATSSNSYEQYF.

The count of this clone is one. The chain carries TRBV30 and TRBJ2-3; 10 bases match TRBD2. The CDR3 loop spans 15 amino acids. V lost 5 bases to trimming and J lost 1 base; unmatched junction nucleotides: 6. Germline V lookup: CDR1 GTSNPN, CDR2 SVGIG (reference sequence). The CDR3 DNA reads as TGTGCCTGGCAGACCGGGACTAGCGGCACAGATACGCAGTATTTT. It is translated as CAWQTGTSGTDTQYF.